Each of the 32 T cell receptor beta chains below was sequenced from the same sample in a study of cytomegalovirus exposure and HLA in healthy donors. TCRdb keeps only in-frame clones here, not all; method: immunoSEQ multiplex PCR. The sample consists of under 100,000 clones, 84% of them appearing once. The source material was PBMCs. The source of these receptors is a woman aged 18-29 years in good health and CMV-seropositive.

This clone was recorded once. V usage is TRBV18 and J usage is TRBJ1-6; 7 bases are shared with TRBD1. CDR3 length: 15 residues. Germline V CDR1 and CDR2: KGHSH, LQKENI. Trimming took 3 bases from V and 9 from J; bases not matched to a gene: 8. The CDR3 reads CASSPPGTVGSPLHF. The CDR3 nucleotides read TGTGCCAGCTCACCTCCCGGGACAGTCGGTTCACCCCTCCACTTT.

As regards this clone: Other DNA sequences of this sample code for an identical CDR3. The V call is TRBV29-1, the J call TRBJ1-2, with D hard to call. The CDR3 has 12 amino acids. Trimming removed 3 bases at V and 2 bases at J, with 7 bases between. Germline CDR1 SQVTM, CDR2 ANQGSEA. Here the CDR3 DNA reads TGCAGCGTTGAGGCCGAAAACTATGGCTACACCTTC. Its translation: CSVEAENYGYTF. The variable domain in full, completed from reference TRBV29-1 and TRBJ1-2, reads SAVISQKPSRDICQRGTSLTIQCQVDSQVTMMFWYRQQPGQSLTLIATANQGSEATYESGFVIDKFPISRPNLTFSTLTVSNMSPEDSSIYLCSVEAENYGYTFGSGTRLTVV.

The CDR3 DNA reads as TGCGCCAGCAGCCCAAAGTCGGCCGGGGAGCTGTTTTTT. Residues: CASSPKSAGELFF. V gene TRBV5-1 combines with J gene TRBJ2-2; D ambiguous. V shed 4 bases and J shed 6 bases, with 10 bases lying between them. The CDR3 contains 13 residues. CDR1 is SGHRS and CDR2 is YFSETQ in the germline V gene. Based on the CDR3 plus reference TRBV5-1 and TRBJ2-2, the full variable domain is KAGVTQTPRYLIKTRGQQVTLSCSPISGHRSVSWYQQTPGQGLQFLFEYFSETQRNKGNFPGRFSGRQFSNSRSEMNVSTLELGDSALYLCASSPKSAGELFFGEGSRLTVL.

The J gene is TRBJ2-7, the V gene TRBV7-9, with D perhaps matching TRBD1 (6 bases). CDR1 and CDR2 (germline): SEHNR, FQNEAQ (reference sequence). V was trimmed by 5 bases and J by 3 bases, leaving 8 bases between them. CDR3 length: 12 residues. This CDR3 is CASSGDIYEQYF. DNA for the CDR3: TGTGCCAGCAGCGGGGACATCTACGAGCAGTACTTC.

In nucleotides, the CDR3 is TGCGCCAGCAGCCAAGATTTTAGAGAGACCCAGTACTTC. The encoded protein is CASSQDFRETQYF. The gene calls are TRBV4-3 and TRBJ2-5; D unclear. The V gene lost 0 bases and the J gene lost 4 bases, with 6 bases spanning the gap. CDR1 is LGHNA, CDR2 YSLEER, per germline. This CDR3 spans 13 amino acids.

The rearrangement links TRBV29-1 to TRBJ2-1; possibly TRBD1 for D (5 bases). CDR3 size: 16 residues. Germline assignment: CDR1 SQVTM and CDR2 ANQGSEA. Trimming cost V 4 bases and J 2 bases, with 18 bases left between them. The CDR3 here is CSVAMYHRTTYNEQFF. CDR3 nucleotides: TGCAGCGTTGCGATGTATCACAGGACAACCTACAATGAGCAGTTCTTC.

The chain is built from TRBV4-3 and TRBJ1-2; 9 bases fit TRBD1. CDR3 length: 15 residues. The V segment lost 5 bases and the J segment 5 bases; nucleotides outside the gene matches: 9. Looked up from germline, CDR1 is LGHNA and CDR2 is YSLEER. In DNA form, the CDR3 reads TGCGCCAGCAGCTTAACAGGGGGCACTCCTTATGGCTACACCTTC. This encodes CASSLTGGTPYGYTF.

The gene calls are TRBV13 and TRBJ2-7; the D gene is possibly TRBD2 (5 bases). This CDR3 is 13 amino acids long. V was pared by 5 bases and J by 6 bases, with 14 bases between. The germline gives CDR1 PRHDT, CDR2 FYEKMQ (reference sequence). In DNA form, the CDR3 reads TGTGCCAGCAGCCAAAGTCCCGGAGGCGAGCAGTACTTC. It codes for CASSQSPGGEQYF.

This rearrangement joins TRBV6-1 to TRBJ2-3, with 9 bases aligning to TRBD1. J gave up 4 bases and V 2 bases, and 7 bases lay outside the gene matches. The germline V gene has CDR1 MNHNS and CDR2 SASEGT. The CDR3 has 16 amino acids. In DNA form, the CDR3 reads TGTGCCAGCAGTGAATCCGGGACAGGGTGGCCAGATACGCAGTATTTT. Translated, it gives CASSESGTGWPDTQYF.

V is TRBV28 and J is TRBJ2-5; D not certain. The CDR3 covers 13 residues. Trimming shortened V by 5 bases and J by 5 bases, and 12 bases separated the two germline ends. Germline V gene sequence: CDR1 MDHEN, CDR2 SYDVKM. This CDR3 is CASSPSGPETQYF. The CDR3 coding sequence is TGTGCCAGCAGTCCGTCCGGTCCGGAGACCCAGTACTTC.

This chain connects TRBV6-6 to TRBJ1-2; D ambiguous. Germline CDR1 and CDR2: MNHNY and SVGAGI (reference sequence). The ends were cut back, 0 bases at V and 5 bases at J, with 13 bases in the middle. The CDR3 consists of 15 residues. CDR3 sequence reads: CASSYSSREGYGYTF. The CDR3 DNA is TGTGCCAGCAGTTACTCGAGTAGGGAGGGATATGGCTACACCTTC.

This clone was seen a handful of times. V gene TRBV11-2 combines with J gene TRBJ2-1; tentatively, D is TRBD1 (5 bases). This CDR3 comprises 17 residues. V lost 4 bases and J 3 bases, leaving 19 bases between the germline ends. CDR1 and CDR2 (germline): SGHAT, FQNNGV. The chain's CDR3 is CASSSRDSSEHYNEQFF. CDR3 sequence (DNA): TGTGCCAGCAGCTCGCGAGACAGTTCTGAACACTACAATGAGCAGTTCTTC.

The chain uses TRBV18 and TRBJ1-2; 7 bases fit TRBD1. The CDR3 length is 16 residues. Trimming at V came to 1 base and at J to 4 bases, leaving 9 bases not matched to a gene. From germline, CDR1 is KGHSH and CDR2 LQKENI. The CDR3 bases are TGTGCCAGCTCACCACAGGGGGCGGACACGTCCTATGGCTACACCTTC. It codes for CASSPQGADTSYGYTF.

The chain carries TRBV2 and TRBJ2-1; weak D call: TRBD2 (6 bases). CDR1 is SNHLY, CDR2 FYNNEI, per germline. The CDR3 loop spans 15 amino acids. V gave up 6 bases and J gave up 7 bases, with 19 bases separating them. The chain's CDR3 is CASRAQRAGHNEQFF. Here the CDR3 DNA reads TGTGCCAGCAGGGCCCAAAGAGCGGGCCATAATGAGCAGTTCTTC.

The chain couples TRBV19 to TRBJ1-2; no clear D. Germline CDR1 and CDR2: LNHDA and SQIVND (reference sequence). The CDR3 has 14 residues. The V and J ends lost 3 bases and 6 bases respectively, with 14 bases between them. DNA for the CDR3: TGTGCCAGTAGTATGCGGGCCGCCCGAGATGGCTACACCTTC. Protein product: CASSMRAARDGYTF.

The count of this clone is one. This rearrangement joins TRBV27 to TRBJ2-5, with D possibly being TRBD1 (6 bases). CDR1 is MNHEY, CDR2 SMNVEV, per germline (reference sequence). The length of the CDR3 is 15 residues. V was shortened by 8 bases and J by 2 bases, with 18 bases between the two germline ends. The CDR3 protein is CASSEVLGGQETQYF. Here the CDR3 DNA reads TGTGCCAGCTCTGAGGTCCTAGGGGGACAAGAGACCCAGTACTTC.

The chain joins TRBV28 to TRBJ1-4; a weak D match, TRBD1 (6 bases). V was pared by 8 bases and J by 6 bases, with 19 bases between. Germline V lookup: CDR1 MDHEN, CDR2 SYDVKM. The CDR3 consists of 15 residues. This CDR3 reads CASRQQAGVYEKLFF. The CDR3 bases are TGTGCCAGCCGACAGCAAGCAGGGGTTTATGAAAAACTGTTTTTT.

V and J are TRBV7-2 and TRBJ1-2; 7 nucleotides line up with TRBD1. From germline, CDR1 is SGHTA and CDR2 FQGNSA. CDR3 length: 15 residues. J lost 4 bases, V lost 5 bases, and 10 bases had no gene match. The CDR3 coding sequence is TGTGCCAGCAGCGCCTCACAGGGGAGTTTCTATGGCTACACCTTC. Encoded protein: CASSASQGSFYGYTF.

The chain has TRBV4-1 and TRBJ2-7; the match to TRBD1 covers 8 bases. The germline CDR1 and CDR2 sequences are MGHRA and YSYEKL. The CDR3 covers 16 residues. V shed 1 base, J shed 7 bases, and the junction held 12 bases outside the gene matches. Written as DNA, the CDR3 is TGCGCCAGCAGCCAAGCTGGCCGGGACAGGCGGCGGGAGCAGTACTTC. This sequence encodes CASSQAGRDRRREQYF.

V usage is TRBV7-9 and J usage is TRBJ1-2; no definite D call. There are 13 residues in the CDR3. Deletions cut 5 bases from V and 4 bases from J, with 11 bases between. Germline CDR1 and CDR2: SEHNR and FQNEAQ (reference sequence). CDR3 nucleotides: TGTGCCAGCAGCCCGGACTCTGGCTATGGCTACACCTTC. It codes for CASSPDSGYGYTF.

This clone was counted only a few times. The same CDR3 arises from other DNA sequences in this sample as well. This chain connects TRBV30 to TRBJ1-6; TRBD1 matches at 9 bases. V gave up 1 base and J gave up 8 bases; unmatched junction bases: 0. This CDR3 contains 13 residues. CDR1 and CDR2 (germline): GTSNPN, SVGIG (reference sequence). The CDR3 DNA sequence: TGTGCCTGGAGTGGGACAGGGGATTCACCCCTCCACTTT. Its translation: CAWSGTGDSPLHF. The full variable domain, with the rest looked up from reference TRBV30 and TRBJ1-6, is SQTIHQWPATLVQPVGSPLSLECTVEGTSNPNLYWYRQAAGRGLQLLFYSVGIGQISSEVPQNLSASRPQDRQFILSSKKLLLSDSGFYLCAWSGTGDSPLHFGNGTRLTVT.

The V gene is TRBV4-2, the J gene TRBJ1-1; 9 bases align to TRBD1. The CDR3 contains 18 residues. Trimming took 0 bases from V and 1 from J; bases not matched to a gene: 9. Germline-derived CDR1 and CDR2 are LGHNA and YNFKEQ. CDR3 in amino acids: CASSQDFKRTGANTEAFF. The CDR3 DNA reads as TGTGCCAGCAGCCAAGATTTTAAGAGGACAGGGGCGAACACTGAAGCTTTCTTT.

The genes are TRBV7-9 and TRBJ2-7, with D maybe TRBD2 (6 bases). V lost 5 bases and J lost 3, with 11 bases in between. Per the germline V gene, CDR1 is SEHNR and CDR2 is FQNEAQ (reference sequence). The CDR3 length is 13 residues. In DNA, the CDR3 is TGTGCCAGCAGCCGAACCGGGGGCTACGAGCAGTACTTC. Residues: CASSRTGGYEQYF. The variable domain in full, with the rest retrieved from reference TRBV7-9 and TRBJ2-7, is DTGVSQNPRHKITKRGQNVTFRCDPISEHNRLYWYRQTLGQGPEFLTYFQNEAQLEKSRLLSDRFSAERPKGSFSTLEIQRTEQGDSAMYLCASSRTGGYEQYFGPGTRLTVT.

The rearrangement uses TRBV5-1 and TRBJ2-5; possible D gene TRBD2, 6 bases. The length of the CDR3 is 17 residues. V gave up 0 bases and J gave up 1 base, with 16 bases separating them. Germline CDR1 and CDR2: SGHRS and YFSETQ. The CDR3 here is CASSLVAPTRLQETQYF. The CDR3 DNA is TGCGCCAGCAGCTTGGTGGCCCCGACTAGGCTCCAAGAGACCCAGTACTTC.

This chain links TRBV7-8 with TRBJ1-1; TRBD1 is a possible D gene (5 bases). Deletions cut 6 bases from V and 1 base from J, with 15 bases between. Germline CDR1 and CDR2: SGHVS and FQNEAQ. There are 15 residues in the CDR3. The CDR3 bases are TGTGCCAGCAGTCACCGGGGGGTGGCGAACACTGAAGCTTTCTTT. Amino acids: CASSHRGVANTEAFF.

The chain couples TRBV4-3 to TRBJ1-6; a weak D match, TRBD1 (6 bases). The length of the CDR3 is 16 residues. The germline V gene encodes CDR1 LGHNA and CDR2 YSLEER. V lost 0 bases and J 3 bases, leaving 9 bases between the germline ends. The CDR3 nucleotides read TGCGCCAGCAGCCAAGAACAGGGACACTATAATTCACCCCTCCACTTT. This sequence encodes CASSQEQGHYNSPLHF.

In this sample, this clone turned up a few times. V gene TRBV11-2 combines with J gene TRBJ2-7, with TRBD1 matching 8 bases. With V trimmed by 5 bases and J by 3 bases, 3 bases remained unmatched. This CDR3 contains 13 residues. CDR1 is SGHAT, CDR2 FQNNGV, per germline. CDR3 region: CASSRDRLYEQYF. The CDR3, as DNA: TGTGCCAGCAGCCGGGACAGGCTCTACGAGCAGTACTTC.

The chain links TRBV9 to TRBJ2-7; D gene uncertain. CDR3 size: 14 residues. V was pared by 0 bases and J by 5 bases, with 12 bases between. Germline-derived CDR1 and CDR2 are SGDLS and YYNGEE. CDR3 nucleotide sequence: TGTGCCAGCAGCGTAGTTGAGAGAAGCGACGAGCAGTACTTC. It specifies CASSVVERSDEQYF.

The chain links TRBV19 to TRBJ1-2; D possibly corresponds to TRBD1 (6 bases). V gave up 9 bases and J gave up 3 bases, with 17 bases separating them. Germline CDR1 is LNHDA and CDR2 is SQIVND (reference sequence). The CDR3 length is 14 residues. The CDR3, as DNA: TGTGCCAGCCACCCAGTCCGACAGGACTATGGCTACACCTTC. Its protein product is CASHPVRQDYGYTF.

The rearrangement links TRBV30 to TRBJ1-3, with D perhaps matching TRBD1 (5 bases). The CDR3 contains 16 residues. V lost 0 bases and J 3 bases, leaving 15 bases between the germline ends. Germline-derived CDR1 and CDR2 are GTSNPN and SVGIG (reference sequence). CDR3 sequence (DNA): TGTGCCTGGAGTGTCGGGGCAGGGAGGTTTGGAAACACCATATATTTT. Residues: CAWSVGAGRFGNTIYF.

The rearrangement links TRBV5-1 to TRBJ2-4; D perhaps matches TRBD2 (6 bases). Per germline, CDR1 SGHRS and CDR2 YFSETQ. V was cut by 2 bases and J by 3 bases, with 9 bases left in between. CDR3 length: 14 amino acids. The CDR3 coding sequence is TGCGCCAGCAGCTTACGGAGGGACAAAAACATTCAGTACTTC. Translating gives CASSLRRDKNIQYF.

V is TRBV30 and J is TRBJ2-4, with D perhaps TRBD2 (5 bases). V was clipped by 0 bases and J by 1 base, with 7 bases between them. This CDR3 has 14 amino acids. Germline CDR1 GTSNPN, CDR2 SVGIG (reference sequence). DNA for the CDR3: TGTGCCTGGAGTGTAGGGAGTGCCAAAAACATTCAGTACTTC. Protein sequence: CAWSVGSAKNIQYF.